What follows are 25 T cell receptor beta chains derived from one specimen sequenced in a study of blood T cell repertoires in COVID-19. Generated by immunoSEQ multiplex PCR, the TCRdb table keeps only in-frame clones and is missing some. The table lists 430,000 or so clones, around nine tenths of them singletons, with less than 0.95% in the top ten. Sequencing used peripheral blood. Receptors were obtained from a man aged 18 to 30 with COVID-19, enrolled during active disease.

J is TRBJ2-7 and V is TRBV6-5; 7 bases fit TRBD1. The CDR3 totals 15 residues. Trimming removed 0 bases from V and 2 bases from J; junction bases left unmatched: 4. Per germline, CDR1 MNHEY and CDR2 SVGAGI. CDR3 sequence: CASSYSGQPAYEQYF. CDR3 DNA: TGTGCCAGCAGTTACTCGGGACAGCCCGCCTACGAGCAGTACTTC.

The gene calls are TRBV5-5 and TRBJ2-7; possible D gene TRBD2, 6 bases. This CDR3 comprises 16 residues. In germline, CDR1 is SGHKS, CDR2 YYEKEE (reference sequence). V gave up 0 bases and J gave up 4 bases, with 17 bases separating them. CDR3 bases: TGTGCCAGCAGCTTGGTCCCCGGGGACTCAGCTTACGAGCAGTACTTC. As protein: CASSLVPGDSAYEQYF. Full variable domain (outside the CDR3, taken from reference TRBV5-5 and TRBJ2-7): DAGVTQSPTHLIKTRGQQVTLRCSPISGHKSVSWYQQVLGQGPQFIFQYYEKEERGRGNFPDRFSARQFPNYSSELNVNALLLGDSALYLCASSLVPGDSAYEQYFGPGTRLTVT.

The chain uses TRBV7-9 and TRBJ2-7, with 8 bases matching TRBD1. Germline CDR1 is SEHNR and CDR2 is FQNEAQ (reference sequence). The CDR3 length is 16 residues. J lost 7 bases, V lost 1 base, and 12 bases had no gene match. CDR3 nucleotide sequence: TGTGCCAGCAGCTTAGATCGCGGACAGGGCTCGATGGAGCAGTACTTC. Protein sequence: CASSLDRGQGSMEQYF.

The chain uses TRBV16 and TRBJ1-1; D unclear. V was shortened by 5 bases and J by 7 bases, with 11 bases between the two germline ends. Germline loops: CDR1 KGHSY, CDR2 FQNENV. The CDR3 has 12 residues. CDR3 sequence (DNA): TGTGCCAGCAGCTCATTACGGGGTGAAGCTTTCTTT. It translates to CASSSLRGEAFF.

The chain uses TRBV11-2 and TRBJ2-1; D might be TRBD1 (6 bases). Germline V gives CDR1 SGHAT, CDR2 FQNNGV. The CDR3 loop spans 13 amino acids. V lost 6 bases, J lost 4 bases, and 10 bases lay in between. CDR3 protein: CASSRTVYNEQFF. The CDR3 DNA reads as TGTGCCAGCAGTCGGACAGTATACAATGAGCAGTTCTTC.

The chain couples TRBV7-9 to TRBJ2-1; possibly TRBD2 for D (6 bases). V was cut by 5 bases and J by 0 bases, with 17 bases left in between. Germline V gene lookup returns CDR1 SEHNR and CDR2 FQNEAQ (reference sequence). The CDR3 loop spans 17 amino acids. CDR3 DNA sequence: TGTGCCAGCAGCCCCCAGGGCGGGATGGCCTCCTACAATGAGCAGTTCTTC. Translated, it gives CASSPQGGMASYNEQFF.

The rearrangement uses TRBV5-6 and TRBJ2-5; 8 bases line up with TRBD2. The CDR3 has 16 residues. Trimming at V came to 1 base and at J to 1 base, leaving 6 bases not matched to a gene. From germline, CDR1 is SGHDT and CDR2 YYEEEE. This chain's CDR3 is CASSLFSGAVQETQYF. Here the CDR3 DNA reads TGTGCCAGCAGCTTGTTTAGCGGGGCCGTCCAAGAGACCCAGTACTTC.

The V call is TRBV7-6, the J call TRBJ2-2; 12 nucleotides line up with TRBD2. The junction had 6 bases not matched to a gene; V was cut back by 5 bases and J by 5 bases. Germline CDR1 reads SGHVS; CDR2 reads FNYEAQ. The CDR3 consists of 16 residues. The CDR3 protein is CASSLSTSGGTGELFF. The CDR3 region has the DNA TGTGCCAGCAGCCTAAGTACTAGCGGGGGGACCGGGGAGCTGTTTTTT.

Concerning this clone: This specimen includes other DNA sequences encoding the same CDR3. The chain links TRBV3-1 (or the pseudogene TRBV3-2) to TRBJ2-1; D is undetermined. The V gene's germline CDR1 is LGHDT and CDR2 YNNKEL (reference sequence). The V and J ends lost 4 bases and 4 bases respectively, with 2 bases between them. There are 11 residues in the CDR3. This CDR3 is CASSLYNEQFF. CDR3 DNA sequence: TGTGCCAGCAGCCTATACAATGAGCAGTTCTTC.

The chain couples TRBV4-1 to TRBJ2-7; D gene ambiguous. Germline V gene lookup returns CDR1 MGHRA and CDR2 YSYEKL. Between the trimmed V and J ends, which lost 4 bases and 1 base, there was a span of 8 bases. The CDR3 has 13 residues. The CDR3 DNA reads TGCGCCAGCAGCCCCCCGGGTTCCTACGAGCAGTACTTC. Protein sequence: CASSPPGSYEQYF.

The CDR3 region is CSVEDGQSYGYTF. Here the CDR3 DNA reads TGCAGCGTTGAAGATGGGCAGTCCTATGGCTACACCTTC. J is TRBJ1-2 and V is TRBV29-1; D gene unclear. The CDR3 has 13 residues. Deletions cut 0 bases from V and 4 bases from J, with 9 bases between. The germline V gene encodes CDR1 SQVTM and CDR2 ANQGSEA.

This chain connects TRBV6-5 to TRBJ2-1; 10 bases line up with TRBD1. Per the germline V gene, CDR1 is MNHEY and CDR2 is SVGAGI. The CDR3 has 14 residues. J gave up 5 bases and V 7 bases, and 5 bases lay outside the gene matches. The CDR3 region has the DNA TGTGCCAGCACCCCCGGGACAGGGGACAATGAGCAGTTCTTC. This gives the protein CASTPGTGDNEQFF.

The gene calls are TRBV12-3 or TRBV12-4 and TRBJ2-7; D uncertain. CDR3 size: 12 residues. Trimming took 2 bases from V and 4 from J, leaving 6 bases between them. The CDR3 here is CASSLQRYEQYF. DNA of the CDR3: TGTGCCAGCAGTTTACAGCGATACGAGCAGTACTTC.

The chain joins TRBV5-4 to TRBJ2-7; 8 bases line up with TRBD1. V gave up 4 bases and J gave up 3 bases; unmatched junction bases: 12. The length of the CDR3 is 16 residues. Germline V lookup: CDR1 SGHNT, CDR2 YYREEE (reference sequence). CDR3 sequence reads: CASSGTFRGRGYEQYF. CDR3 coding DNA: TGTGCCAGCAGCGGAACATTCAGGGGGCGGGGCTACGAGCAGTACTTC.

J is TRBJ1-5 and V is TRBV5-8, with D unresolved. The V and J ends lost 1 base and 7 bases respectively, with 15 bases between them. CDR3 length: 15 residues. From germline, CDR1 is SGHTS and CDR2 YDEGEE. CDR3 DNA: TGTGCCAGCAGCTTGAGTGCGAACGAGGGCCAGCCCCAGCATTTT. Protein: CASSLSANEGQPQHF. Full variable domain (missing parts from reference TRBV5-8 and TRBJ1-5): EAGVTQSPTHLIKTRGQQATLRCSPISGHTSVYWYQQALGLGLQFLLWYDEGEERNRGNFPPRFSGRQFPNYSSELNVNALELEDSALYLCASSLSANEGQPQHFGDGTRLSIL.

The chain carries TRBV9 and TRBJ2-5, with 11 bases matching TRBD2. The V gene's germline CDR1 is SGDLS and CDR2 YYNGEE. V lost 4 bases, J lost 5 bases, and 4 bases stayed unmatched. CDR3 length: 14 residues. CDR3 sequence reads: CASSISGGAETQYF. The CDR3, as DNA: TGTGCCAGCAGCATTAGCGGGGGGGCCGAGACCCAGTACTTC.

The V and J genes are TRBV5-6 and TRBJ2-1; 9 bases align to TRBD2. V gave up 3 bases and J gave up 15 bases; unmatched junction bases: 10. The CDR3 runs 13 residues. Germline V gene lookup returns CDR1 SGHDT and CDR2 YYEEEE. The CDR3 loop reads CASSSGLALGLFF. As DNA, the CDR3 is TGTGCCAGCAGCTCGGGACTAGCATTAGGTCTGTTCTTC.

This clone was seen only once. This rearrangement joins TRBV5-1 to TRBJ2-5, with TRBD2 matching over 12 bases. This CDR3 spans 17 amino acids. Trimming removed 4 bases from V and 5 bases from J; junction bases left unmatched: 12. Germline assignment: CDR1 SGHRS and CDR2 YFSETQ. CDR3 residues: CASSQGWTSGDAETQYF. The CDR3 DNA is TGCGCCAGCAGCCAGGGGTGGACTAGCGGGGACGCGGAGACCCAGTACTTC.

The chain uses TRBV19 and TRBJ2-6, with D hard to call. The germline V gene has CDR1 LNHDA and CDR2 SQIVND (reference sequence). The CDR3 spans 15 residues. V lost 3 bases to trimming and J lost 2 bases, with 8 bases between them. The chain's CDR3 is CASSMAGPGANVLTF. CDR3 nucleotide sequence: TGTGCCAGTAGTATGGCAGGCCCTGGGGCCAACGTCCTGACTTTC.

For the CDR3, the DNA is TGCAGCGTTGCCCCAAGACTAGCGGACAATGAGCAGTTCTTC. It specifies CSVAPRLADNEQFF. The chain is built from TRBV29-1 and TRBJ2-1, with TRBD2 matching 9 bases. Per germline, CDR1 SQVTM and CDR2 ANQGSEA. Trimming cost V 4 bases and J 5 bases; bases outside gene matches: 6. The CDR3 contains 14 residues.

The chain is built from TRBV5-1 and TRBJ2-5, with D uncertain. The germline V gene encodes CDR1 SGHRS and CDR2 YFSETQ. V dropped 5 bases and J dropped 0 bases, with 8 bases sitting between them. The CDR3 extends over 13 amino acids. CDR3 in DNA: TGCGCCAGCAGGCCAACATACCAAGAGACCCAGTACTTC. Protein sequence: CASRPTYQETQYF.

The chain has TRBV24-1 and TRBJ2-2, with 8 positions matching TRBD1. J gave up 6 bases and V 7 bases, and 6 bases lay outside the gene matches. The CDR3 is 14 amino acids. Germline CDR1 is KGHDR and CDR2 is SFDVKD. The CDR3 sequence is CATRGTGGSGELFF. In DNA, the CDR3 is TGTGCCACCAGAGGGACAGGAGGATCCGGGGAGCTGTTTTTT.

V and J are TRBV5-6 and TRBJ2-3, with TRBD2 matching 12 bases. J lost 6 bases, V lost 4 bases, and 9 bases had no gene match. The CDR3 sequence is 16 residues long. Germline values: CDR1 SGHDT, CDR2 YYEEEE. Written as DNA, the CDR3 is TGTGCCAGCAGCCGCCTGACTAGCGGGAGAAGCGATACGCAGTATTTT. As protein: CASSRLTSGRSDTQYF.

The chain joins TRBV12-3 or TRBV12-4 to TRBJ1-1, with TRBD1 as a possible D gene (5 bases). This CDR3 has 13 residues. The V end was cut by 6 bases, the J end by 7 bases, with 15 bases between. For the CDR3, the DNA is TGTGCCAGCAGGCCGGTGGGGGGAATTGAAGCTTTCTTT. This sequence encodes CASRPVGGIEAFF.

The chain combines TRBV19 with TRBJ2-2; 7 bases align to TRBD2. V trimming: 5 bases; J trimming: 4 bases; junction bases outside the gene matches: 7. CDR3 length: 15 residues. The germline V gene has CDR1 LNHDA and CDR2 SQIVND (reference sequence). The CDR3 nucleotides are TGTGCCAGTAGTCTATTAGCGGGTTTCACCGGGGAGCTGTTTTTT. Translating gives CASSLLAGFTGELFF.